This entry concerns a single TCR beta chain. This specimen belongs to a study of blood T cell repertoires in COVID-19. Whole-study context: The cDNA or gDNA used as material had been derived from T cells, B-cell-depleted T cells, or PBMCs.

As originally analysed: How many nucleated cells were present was estimated from reference gene primer amplification. Sequencing was performed with immunoSEQ multiplex PCR; in TCRdb, only in-frame clones are kept and a portion is missing. The V and J calls and clone size are taken from that table; D and trimming were inferred from the DNA. The repertoire holds a few hundred thousand clones, with 85% as singletons. The CDR3 is made up of 13 amino acids. Germline V CDR1 and CDR2: SGDLS, YYNGEE. The ends were cut back, 3 bases at V and 5 bases at J, with 11 bases in the middle. The chain links TRBV9 to TRBJ1-1, with D unclear. This clonotype was sampled from a human donor in a cohort sampled during active COVID-19. The sample taken for sequencing was peripheral blood. In DNA, the CDR3 is TGTGCCAGCAGCGACCGGGAGCGGACTGAAGCTTTCTTT. This codes for CASSDRERTEAFF.